The 5 T cell receptor beta chains given below trace back to one sample, sequenced in a study of T cell responses to AZD1222 COVID-19 vaccine. Assay used: immunoSEQ multiplex PCR; TCRdb lists only in-frame clones, some missing. The sample carries about 96,000 clones, about nine tenths recorded once. The sequencing here drew on peripheral blood, taken on day 0 of AZD1222 vaccination. Receptors were obtained from an adult in good health.

The chain is built from TRBV3-1 (or the pseudogene TRBV3-2) and TRBJ2-7; no clear D. The CDR3 spans 15 residues. The germline CDR1 and CDR2 sequences are LGHDT and YNNKEL (reference sequence). Trimming removed 5 bases at V and 2 bases at J, with 16 bases between. CDR3 protein: CASSADQILTYEQYF. CDR3 nucleotides: TGTGCCAGCAGCGCGGACCAGATCTTGACCTACGAGCAGTACTTC.

This clone was seen more than once but under ten times. Here the CDR3 DNA reads TGTGCCAGCACCTCGGTGAAACTAGCGGGAGGCCCAGATACGCAGTATTTT. Amino acids: CASTSVKLAGGPDTQYF. This chain uses TRBV7-9 with TRBJ2-3; 12 bases align to TRBD2. The CDR3 consists of 17 residues. The J segment lost 4 bases and the V segment lost 7 bases, leaving 12 bases of the junction unmatched. The germline CDR1 and CDR2 sequences are SEHNR and FQNEAQ (reference sequence).

The V gene is TRBV7-2, the J gene TRBJ1-2; TRBD1 matches 7 bases. The CDR3 is made up of 13 amino acids. Germline loops: CDR1 SGHTA, CDR2 FQGNSA. V lost 8 bases, J lost 4 bases, and 7 bases stayed unmatched. The CDR3 spells CASGRGQIYGYTF. DNA of the CDR3: TGTGCCAGCGGCAGGGGACAGATCTATGGCTACACCTTC.

This chain joins TRBV2 and TRBJ2-1; TRBD2 agrees at 13 bases. Losses at the gene ends were 8 bases for V and 7 bases for J; bases not matched to a gene: 5. This CDR3 has 14 amino acids. CDR1 SNHLY and CDR2 FYNNEI come from the germline V gene. The CDR3 is CASLLAGGPNEQFF. CDR3 in DNA: TGTGCCAGCCTACTAGCGGGAGGGCCGAATGAGCAGTTCTTC.

The V call is TRBV7-8, the J call TRBJ2-2, with TRBD2 matching over 8 bases. CDR1 is SGHVS and CDR2 is FQNEAQ in the germline V gene. CDR3 length equals 15 residues. Trimming took 1 base from V and 7 from J; bases not matched to a gene: 5. CDR3 sequence: CASSLGGRSNGELFF. Written as DNA, the CDR3 is TGTGCCAGCAGCTTAGGCGGGAGGAGTAACGGGGAGCTGTTTTTT.